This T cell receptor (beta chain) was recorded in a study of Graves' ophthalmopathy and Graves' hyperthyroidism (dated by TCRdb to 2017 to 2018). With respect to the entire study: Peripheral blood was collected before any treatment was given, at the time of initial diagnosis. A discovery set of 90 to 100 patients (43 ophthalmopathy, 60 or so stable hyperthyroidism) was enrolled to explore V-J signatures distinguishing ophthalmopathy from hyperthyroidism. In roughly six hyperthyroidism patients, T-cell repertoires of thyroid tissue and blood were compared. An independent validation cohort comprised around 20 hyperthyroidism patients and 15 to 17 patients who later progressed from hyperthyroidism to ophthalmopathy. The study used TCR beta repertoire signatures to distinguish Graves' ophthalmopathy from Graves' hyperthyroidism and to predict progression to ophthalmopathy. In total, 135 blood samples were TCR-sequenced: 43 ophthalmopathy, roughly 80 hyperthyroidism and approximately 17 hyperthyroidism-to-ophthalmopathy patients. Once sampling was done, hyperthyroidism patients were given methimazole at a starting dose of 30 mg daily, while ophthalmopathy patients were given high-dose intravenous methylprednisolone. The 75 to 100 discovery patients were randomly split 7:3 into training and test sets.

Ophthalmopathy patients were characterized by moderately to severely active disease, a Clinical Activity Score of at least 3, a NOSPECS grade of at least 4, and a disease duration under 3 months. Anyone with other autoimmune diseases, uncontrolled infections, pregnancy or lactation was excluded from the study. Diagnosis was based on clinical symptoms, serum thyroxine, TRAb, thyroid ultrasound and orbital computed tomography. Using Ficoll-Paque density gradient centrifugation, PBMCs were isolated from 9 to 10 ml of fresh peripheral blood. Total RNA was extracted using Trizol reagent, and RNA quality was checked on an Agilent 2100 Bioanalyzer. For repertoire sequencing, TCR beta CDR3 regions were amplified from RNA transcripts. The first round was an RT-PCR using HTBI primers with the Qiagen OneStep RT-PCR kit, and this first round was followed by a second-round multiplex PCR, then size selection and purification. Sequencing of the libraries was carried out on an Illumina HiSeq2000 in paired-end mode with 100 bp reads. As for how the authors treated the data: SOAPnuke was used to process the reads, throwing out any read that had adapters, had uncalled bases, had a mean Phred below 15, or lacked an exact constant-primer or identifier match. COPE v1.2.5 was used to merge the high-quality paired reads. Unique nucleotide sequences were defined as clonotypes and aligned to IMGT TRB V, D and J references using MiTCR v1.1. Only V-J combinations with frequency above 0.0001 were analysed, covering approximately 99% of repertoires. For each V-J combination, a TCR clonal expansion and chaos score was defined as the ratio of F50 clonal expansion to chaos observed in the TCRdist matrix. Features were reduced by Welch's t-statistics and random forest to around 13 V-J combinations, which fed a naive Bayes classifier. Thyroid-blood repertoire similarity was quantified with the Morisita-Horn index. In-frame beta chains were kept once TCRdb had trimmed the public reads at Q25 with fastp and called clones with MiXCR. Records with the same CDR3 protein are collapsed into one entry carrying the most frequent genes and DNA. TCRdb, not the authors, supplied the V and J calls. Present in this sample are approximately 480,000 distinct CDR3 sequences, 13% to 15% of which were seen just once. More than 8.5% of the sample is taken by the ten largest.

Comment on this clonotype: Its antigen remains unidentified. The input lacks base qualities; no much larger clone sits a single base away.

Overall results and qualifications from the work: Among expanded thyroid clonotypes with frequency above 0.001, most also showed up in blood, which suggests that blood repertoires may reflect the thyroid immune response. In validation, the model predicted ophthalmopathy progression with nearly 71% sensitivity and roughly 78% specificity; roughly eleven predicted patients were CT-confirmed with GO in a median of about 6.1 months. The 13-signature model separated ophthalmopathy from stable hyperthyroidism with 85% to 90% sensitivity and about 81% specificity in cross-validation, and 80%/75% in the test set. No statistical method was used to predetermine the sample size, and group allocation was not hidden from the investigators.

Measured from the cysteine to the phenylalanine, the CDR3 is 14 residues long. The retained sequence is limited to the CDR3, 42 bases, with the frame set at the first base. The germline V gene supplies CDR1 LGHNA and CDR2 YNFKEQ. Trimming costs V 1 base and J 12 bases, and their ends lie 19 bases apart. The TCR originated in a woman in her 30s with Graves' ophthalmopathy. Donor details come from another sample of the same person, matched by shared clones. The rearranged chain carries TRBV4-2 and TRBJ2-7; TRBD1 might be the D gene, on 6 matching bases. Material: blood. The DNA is TGTGCCAGCAGCCAAGCCGAGCCTCGGACAGTCCCGTACTTC. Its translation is CASSQAEPRTVPYF.